Below are 15 T cell receptor beta chains sequenced from a single sample in a study of blood T cell repertoires in COVID-19. Data came from immunoSEQ multiplex PCR; TCRdb stores just in-frame clones and leaves some out. The sample contains roughly 150,000 clones, approximately 81% of which appear only once. The specimen sequenced was peripheral blood. The source of these receptors is a woman aged 80 or over with active or convalescent COVID-19.

The chain is built from TRBV10-3 and TRBJ1-1; D is unresolved. The length of the CDR3 is 13 residues. V dropped 10 bases and J dropped 0 bases, with 12 bases sitting between them. The germline gives CDR1 ENHRY, CDR2 SYGVKD. The CDR3 loop reads CATSYQVNTEAFF. The CDR3 DNA sequence: TGTGCCACTTCTTACCAGGTGAACACTGAAGCTTTCTTT.

The rearrangement links TRBV15 to TRBJ1-2; D call uncertain. Germline values: CDR1 LNHNV, CDR2 YYDKDF (reference sequence). CDR3 size: 16 residues. Trimming left V 0 bases short and J 2 bases short, with 13 bases between. The CDR3 nucleotides read TGTGCCACCAGCAGAGATGAGGCCACCCCCAACTATGGCTACACCTTC. Its translation is CATSRDEATPNYGYTF.

V is TRBV23-1 and J is TRBJ2-3; no clear D gene. TRBV23-1 belongs to the ORF category, with a function that is uncertain. The CDR3 is 12 residues long. Trimming removed 5 bases at V and 5 bases at J, with 8 bases between. The CDR3 DNA reads as TGCGCCAGCAGTTCCGGAGAAGATACGCAGTATTTT. It yields the protein CASSSGEDTQYF.

The sample holds many counts of this clone. The V call is TRBV6-1, the J call TRBJ2-2; the D is unclear. Germline V gene lookup returns CDR1 MNHNS and CDR2 SASEGT. The CDR3 runs to 14 residues. With 4 bases removed from V and 3 bases from J, the gap between germline ends came to 9 bases. The DNA of the CDR3 is TGTGCCAGCAGTGGAGCCACGGACACCGGGGAGCTGTTTTTT. It yields the protein CASSGATDTGELFF.

This clone was seen a handful of times. The chain links TRBV11-2 to TRBJ2-1; 9 positions match TRBD2. CDR1 is SGHAT, CDR2 FQNNGV, per germline. The CDR3 consists of 18 residues. With V trimmed by 5 bases and J by 3 bases, 14 bases remained unmatched. CDR3 sequence (DNA): TGTGCCAGCAGCAGGAACCCGGGACTAGCTTCGGACTACAATGAGCAGTTCTTC. Protein product: CASSRNPGLASDYNEQFF.

This chain connects TRBV10-3 to TRBJ2-5; 8 nucleotides align to TRBD2. CDR1 and CDR2 from the germline V gene are ENHRY and SYGVKD. CDR3 length equals 16 residues. V was clipped by 4 bases and J by 4 bases; unmatched bases: 11. CDR3 sequence reads: CAISGARGGYTETQYF. For the CDR3, the DNA is TGTGCCATCAGTGGGGCACGGGGGGGCTATACAGAGACCCAGTACTTC.

The J gene is TRBJ2-2, the V gene TRBV2; tentative D call: TRBD1 (5 bases). From germline, CDR1 is SNHLY and CDR2 FYNNEI. Trimming took off 5 bases at V and 1 base at J, with 11 bases between the two ends. The CDR3 consists of 15 residues. In nucleotides, the CDR3 is TGTGCCAGCAGTCGTACAACAGGGAACACCGGGGAGCTGTTTTTT. Its translation: CASSRTTGNTGELFF.

The sample holds one count of this clone. V is TRBV5-1 and J is TRBJ1-1, with D perhaps TRBD1 (5 bases). CDR3 length equals 16 residues. Trimming stripped 5 bases from V and 1 base from J, with 18 bases between. From germline, CDR1 is SGHRS and CDR2 YFSETQ. CDR3 loop: CASRALGAGPNTEAFF. The CDR3 DNA sequence: TGCGCCAGCAGAGCCCTTGGGGCGGGGCCGAACACTGAAGCTTTCTTT. The variable domain in full, with the rest retrieved from reference TRBV5-1 and TRBJ1-1, is KAGVTQTPRYLIKTRGQQVTLSCSPISGHRSVSWYQQTPGQGLQFLFEYFSETQRNKGNFPGRFSGRQFSNSRSEMNVSTLELGDSALYLCASRALGAGPNTEAFFGQGTRLTVV.

V usage is TRBV9 and J usage is TRBJ1-3, with 8 bases identical to TRBD1. Germline lookup yields CDR1 SGDLS and CDR2 YYNGEE. V lost 2 bases and J lost 0; bases outside the gene matches: 1. This CDR3 has 15 amino acids. The CDR3 DNA follows: TGTGCCAGCAGCGTCGGGACAGGCTCTGGAAACACCATATATTTT. Protein: CASSVGTGSGNTIYF.

V gene TRBV20-1 combines with J gene TRBJ2-5; TRBD2 matches at 9 bases. Unmatched junction bases numbered 14, after V lost 3 bases and J lost 3 bases. The CDR3 runs to 17 residues. The germline gives CDR1 DFQATT, CDR2 SNEGSKA (reference sequence). CDR3 DNA sequence: TGCAGTGCTAGTCCTCTACGTTTAGCGGGAGCGGAAGAGACCCAGTACTTC. This sequence encodes CSASPLRLAGAEETQYF.

The gene calls are TRBV28 and TRBJ2-1; D possibly corresponds to TRBD1 (6 bases). The CDR3 loop spans 17 amino acids. Deletions cut 5 bases from V and 1 base from J, with 18 bases between. Germline CDR1 and CDR2: MDHEN and SYDVKM. The CDR3 sequence: CASSPLRFDRSYNEQFF. As DNA, the CDR3 is TGTGCCAGCAGTCCACTTAGGTTTGACAGGTCCTACAATGAGCAGTTCTTC.

This rearrangement joins TRBV5-1 to TRBJ2-5, with 7 bases lining up with TRBD1. The CDR3 covers 15 residues. Per the germline V gene, CDR1 is SGHRS and CDR2 is YFSETQ. V lost 4 bases to trimming and J lost 1 base; unmatched junction nucleotides: 7. CDR3 bases: TGCGCCAGCAGCCGATCGACAGGGTTCCAAGAGACCCAGTACTTC. It yields the protein CASSRSTGFQETQYF.

The V gene is TRBV11-1, the J gene TRBJ2-7; weak D call: TRBD1 (6 bases). CDR1 SGHAT and CDR2 FQDESV come from the germline V gene (reference sequence). Trimming cost V 6 bases and J 5 bases, with 14 bases left between them. This CDR3 region has 13 residues. CDR3 loop: CASSSRTDHEQYF. The DNA of the CDR3 is TGTGCCAGCAGTTCACGGACAGATCACGAGCAGTACTTC.

This clone has a single count. The rearrangement uses TRBV7-2 and TRBJ2-3, with 10 positions matching TRBD2. The CDR3 runs to 15 residues. V was pared by 6 bases and J by 4 bases, with 7 bases of the junction left unmatched. From germline, CDR1 is SGHTA and CDR2 FQGNSA. CDR3 DNA sequence: TGTGCCAGCAGGATTAGCGGGAGGTCGGCAGATACGCAGTATTTT. Protein product: CASRISGRSADTQYF. Variable domain in full (rest from reference TRBV7-2 and TRBJ2-3): GAGVSQSPSNKVTEKGKDVELRCDPISGHTALYWYRQSLGQGLEFLIYFQGNSAPDKSGLPSDRFSAERTGGSVSTLTIQRTQQEDSAVYLCASRISGRSADTQYFGPGTRLTVL.

This clone was observed a single time. The chain joins TRBV28 to TRBJ1-2, with D unresolved. Germline lookup yields CDR1 MDHEN and CDR2 SYDVKM. This CDR3 has 12 residues. Trimming removed 5 bases from V and 9 bases from J, with 13 bases in between. The CDR3: CASSHTSKSYTF. CDR3 coding DNA: TGTGCCAGCAGTCACACTAGTAAGAGCTACACCTTC.